This T cell receptor (beta chain) emerged from a study of cytomegalovirus exposure and HLA in healthy donors. Study-wide results and limits: Previously analyzed data showed that most TCR beta V segments were productive at a frequency of about 90% or about 30%. The authors excluded some V segments, including TRBV6-2 and TRBV6-3, as indistinguishable.

Comments on this clone: Its antigen is currently unknown.

The PCR used 60 Vbeta and 13 Jbeta primers. In the study's own analysis: Unique TCR beta chains totaled around 86 million in a later count, with roughly 10 million of them shared. The assay was immunoSEQ multiplex PCR, and TCRdb's table has in-frame clones only and misses some. V, J and clone size are those of that table, while D and trimming were read from the DNA. The table for this sample gives about 210,000 clones. The CDR3 covers 18 residues. Germline V gives CDR1 MNHNS, CDR2 SASEGT. V dropped 4 bases and J dropped 2; count of bases not matched to a gene: 14. The sequence was obtained from a woman in her thirties in good health and CMV-seropositive. The source material was PBMCs. This chain joins TRBV6-1 and TRBJ2-5, with 9 positions matching TRBD2. The CDR3 loop reads CASSGRWGSGGAQETQYF. CDR3 sequence (DNA): TGTGCCAGCAGTGGGAGGTGGGGTAGCGGGGGAGCACAAGAGACCCAGTACTTC.